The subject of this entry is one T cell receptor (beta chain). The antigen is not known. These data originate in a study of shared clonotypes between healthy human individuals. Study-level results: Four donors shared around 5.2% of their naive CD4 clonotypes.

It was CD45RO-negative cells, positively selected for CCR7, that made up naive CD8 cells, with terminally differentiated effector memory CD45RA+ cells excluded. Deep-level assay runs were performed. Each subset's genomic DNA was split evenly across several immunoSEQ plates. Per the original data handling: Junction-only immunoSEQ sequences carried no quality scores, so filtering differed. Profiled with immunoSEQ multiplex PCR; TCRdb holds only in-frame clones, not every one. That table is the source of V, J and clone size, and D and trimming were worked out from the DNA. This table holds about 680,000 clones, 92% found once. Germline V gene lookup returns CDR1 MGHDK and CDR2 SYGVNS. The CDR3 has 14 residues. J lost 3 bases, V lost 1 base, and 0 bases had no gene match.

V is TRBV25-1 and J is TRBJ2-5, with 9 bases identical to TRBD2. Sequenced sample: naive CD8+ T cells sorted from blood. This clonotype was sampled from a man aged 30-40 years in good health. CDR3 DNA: TGTGCCAGCAGTGAATTAGCGGGGGAAGAGACCCAGTACTTC. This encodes CASSELAGEETQYF. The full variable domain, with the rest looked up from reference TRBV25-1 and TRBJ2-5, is EADIYQTPRYLVIGTGKKITLECSQTMGHDKMYWYQQDPGMELHLIHYSYGVNSTEKGDLSSESTVSRIRTEHFPLTLESARPSHTSQYLCASSELAGEETQYFGPGTRLLVL.